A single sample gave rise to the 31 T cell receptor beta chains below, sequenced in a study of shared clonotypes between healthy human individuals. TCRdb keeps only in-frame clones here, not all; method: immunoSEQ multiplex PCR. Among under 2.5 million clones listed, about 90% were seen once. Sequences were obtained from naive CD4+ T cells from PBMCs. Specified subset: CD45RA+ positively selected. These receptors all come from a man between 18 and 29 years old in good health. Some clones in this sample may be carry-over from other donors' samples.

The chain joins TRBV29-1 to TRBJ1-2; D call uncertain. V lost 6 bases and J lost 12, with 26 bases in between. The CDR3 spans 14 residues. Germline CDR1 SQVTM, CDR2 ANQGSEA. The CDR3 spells CSVATLISGTANTF. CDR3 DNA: TGCAGCGTCGCCACACTAATTTCTGGAACGGCTAACACCTTC.

Here the CDR3 reads CASSLGEGTYEQYF. CDR3 DNA sequence: TGTGCCAGCAGCTTGGGGGAAGGCACCTACGAGCAGTACTTC. V is TRBV7-6 and J is TRBJ2-7; D possibly uses TRBD1 or TRBD2 (5 bases each). Trimming shortened V by 3 bases and J by 2 bases, and 11 bases separated the two germline ends. The germline gives CDR1 SGHVS, CDR2 FNYEAQ. The CDR3 runs 14 residues.

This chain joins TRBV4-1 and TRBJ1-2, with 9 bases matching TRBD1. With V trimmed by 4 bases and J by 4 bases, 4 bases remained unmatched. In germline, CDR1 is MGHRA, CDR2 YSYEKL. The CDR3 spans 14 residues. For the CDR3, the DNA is TGCGCCAGCAGCCCATGGGACAGGGCCTATGGCTACACCTTC. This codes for CASSPWDRAYGYTF.

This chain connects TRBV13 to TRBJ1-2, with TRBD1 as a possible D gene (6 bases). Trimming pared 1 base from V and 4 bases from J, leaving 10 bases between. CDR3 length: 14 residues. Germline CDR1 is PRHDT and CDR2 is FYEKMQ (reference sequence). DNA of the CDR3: TGTGCCAGCAGCTTAGACAGGGACGTCTATGGCTACACCTTC. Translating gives CASSLDRDVYGYTF.

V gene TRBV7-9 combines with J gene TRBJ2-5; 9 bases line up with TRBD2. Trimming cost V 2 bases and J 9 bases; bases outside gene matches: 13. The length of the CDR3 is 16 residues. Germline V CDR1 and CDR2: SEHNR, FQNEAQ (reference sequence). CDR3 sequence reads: CASSLLAGDPSLAQYF. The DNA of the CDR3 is TGTGCCAGCAGCTTATTAGCGGGAGACCCTAGTTTGGCCCAGTACTTC.

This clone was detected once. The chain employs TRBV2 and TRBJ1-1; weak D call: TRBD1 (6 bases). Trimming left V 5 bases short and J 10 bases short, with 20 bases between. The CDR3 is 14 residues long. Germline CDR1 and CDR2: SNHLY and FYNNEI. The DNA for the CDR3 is TGTGCCAGCAGTACGGACAGAGGGGGGCTCACAGCTTTCTTT. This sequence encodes CASSTDRGGLTAFF.

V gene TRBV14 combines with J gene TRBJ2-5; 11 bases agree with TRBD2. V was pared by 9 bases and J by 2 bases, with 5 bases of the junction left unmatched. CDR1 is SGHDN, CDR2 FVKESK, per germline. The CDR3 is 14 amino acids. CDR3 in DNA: TGTGCCAGTAGGGGACTAGCGGCACAAGAGACCCAGTACTTC. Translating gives CASRGLAAQETQYF.

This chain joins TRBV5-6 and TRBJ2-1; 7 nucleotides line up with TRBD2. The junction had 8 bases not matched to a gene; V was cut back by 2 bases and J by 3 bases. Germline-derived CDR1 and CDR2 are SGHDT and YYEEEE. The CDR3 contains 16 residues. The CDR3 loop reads CASSFLSGGGYNEQFF. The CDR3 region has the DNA TGTGCCAGCAGCTTCCTGTCTGGCGGGGGCTACAATGAGCAGTTCTTC.

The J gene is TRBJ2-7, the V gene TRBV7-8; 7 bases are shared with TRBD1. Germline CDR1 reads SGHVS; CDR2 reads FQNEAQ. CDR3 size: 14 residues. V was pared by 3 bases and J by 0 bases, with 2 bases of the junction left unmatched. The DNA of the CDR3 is TGTGCCAGCAGCTTGGACAGGTACTCCTACGAGCAGTACTTC. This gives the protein CASSLDRYSYEQYF. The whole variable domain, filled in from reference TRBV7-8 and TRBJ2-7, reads GAGVSQSPRYKVAKRGQDVALRCDPISGHVSLFWYQQALGQGPEFLTYFQNEAQLDKSGLPSDRFFAERPEGSVSTLKIQRTQQEDSAVYLCASSLDRYSYEQYFGPGTRLTVT.

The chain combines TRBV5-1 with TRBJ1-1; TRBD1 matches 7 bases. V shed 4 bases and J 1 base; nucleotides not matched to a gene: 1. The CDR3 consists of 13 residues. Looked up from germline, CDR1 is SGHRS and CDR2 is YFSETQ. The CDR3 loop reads CASSDRANTEAFF. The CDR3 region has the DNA TGCGCCAGCAGCGACAGGGCGAACACTGAAGCTTTCTTT.

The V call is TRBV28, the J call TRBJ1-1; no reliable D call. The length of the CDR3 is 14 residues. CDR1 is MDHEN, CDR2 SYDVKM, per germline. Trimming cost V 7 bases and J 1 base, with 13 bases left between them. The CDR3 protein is CASMIPAGNTEAFF. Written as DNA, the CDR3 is TGTGCCAGCATGATCCCAGCAGGGAACACTGAAGCTTTCTTT.

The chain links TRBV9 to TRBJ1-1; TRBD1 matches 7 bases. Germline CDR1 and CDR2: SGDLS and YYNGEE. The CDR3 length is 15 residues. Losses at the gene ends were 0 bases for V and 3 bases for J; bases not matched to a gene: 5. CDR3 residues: CASSVVGRGDTEAFF. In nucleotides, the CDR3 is TGTGCCAGCAGCGTAGTAGGCAGGGGGGACACTGAAGCTTTCTTT.

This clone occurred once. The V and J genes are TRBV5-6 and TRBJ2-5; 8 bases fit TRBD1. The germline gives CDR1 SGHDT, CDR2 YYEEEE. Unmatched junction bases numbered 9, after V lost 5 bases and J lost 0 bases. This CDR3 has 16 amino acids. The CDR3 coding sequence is TGTGCCAGCAGGCAGACAGGGGCCCTGTACCAAGAGACCCAGTACTTC. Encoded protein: CASRQTGALYQETQYF.

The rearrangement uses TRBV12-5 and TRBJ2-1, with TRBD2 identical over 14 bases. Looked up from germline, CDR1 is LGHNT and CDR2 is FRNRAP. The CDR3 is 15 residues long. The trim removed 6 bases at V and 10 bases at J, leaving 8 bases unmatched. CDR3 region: CASGGTSGSPPEQFF. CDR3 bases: TGTGCTAGTGGGGGGACTAGCGGGAGCCCCCCCGAGCAGTTCTTC.

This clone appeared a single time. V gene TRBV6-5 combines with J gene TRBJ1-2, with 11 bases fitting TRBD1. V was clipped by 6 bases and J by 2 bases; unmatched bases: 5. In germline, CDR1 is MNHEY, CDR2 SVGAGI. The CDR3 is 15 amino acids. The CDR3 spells CASRGGTGGNYGYTF. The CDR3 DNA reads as TGTGCCAGCAGGGGCGGGACAGGGGGGAACTATGGCTACACCTTC.

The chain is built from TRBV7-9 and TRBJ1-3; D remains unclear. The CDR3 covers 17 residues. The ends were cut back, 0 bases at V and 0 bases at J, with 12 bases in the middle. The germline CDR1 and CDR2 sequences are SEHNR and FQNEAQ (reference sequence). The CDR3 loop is CASSLAFSGLSGNTIYF. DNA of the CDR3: TGTGCCAGCAGCTTAGCTTTTTCCGGACTCTCTGGAAACACCATATATTTT.

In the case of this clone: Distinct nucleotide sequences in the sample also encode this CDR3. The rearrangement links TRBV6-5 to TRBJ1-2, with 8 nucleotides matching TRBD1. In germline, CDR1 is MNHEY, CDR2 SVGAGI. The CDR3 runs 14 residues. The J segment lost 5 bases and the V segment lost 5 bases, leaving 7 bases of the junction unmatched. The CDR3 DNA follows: TGTGCCAGCAGTCCGAGACAGGGGCCTTATGGCTACACCTTC. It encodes CASSPRQGPYGYTF.

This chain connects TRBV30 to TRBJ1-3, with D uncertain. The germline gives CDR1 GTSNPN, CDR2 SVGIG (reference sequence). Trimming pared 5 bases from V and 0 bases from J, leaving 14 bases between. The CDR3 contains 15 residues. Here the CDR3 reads CAWVHWRSSGNTIYF. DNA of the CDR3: TGTGCCTGGGTACACTGGAGGAGCTCTGGAAACACCATATATTTT. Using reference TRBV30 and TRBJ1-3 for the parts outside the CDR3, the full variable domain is SQTIHQWPATLVQPVGSPLSLECTVEGTSNPNLYWYRQAAGRGLQLLFYSVGIGQISSEVPQNLSASRPQDRQFILSSKKLLLSDSGFYLCAWVHWRSSGNTIYFGEGSWLTVV.

The CDR3 sequence is CASSPTQTNYGYTF. The CDR3 DNA reads as TGCGCCAGCAGCCCTACCCAAACTAACTATGGCTACACCTTC. J is TRBJ1-2 and V is TRBV4-1, with unresolved D. The V end lost 4 bases, the J end lost 0 bases, and 9 bases lay between the germline ends. The germline V gene encodes CDR1 MGHRA and CDR2 YSYEKL. CDR3 length: 14 amino acids.

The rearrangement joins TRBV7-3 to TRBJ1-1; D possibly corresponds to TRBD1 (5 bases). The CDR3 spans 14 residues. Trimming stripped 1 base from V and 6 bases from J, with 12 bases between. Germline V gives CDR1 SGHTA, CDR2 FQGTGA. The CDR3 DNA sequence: TGTGCCAGCAGCTTAAGGCCCGGGGCGGCTGAAGCTTTCTTT. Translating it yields CASSLRPGAAEAFF.

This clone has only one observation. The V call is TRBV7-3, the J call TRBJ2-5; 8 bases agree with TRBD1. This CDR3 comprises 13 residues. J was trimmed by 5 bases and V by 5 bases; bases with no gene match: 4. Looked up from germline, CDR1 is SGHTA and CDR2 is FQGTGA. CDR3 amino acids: CASSPGGWETQYF. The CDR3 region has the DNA TGTGCCAGCAGCCCAGGGGGCTGGGAGACCCAGTACTTC.

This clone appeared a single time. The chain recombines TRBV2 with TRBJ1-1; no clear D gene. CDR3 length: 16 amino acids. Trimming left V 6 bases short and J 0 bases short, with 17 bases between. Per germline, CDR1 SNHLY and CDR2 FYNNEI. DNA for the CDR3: TGTGCCAGCAGCCCGGCCCGAGGCGCGATGAACACTGAAGCTTTCTTT. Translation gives CASSPARGAMNTEAFF.

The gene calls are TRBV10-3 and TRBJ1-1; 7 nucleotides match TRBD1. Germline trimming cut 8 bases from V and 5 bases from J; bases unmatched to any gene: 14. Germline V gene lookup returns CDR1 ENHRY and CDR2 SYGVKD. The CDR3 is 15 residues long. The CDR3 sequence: CAILNRGGEGTEAFF. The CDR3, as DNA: TGTGCCATCCTTAACAGGGGAGGCGAAGGGACTGAAGCTTTCTTT.

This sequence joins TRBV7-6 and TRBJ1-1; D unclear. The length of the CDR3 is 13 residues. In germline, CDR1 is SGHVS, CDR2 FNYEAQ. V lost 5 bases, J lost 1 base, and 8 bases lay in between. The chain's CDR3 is CASSNTPNTEAFF. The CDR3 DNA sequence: TGTGCCAGCAGCAACACCCCGAACACTGAAGCTTTCTTT.

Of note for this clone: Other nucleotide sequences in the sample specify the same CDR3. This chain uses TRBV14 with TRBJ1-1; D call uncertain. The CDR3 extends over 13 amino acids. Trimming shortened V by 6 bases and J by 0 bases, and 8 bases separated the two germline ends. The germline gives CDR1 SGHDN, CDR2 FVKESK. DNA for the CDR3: TGTGCCAGCAGTCCCAGTCTGAACACTGAAGCTTTCTTT. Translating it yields CASSPSLNTEAFF.

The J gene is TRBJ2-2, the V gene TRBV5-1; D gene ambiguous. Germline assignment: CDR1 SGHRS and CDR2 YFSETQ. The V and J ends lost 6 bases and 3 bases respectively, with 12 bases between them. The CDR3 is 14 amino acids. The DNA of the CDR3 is TGCGCCAGCACCTACCCACGGGACACCGGGGAGCTGTTTTTT. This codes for CASTYPRDTGELFF.

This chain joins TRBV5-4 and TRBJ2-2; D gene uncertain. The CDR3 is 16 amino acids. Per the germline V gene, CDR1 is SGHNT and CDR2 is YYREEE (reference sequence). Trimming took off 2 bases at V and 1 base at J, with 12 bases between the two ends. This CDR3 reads CASSFYSQMNTGELFF. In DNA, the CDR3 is TGTGCCAGCAGCTTTTACTCTCAGATGAACACCGGGGAGCTGTTTTTT.

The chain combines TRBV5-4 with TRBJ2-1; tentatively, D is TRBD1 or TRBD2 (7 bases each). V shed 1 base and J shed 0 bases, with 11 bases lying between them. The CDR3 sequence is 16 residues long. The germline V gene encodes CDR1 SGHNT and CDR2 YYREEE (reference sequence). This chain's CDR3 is CASSLKRDSSYNEQFF. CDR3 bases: TGTGCCAGCAGCTTGAAGCGGGACAGCTCCTACAATGAGCAGTTCTTC.

DNA of the CDR3: TGCGCCAGCAGCCATCAGCTAATCGGGACAGCCTACGAGCAGTACTTC. Its protein is CASSHQLIGTAYEQYF. The genes are TRBV4-3 and TRBJ2-7; 7 bases match TRBD1. This CDR3 has 16 residues. The germline V gene encodes CDR1 LGHNA and CDR2 YSLEER. The V segment lost 3 bases and the J segment 2 bases; nucleotides outside the gene matches: 10.

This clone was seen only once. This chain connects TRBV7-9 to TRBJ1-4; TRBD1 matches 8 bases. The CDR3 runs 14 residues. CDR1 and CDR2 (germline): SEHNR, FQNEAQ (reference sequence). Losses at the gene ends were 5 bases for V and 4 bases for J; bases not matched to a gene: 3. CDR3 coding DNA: TGTGCCAGCAGCCGAGACAGGGGTAATGAAAAACTGTTTTTT. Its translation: CASSRDRGNEKLFF.

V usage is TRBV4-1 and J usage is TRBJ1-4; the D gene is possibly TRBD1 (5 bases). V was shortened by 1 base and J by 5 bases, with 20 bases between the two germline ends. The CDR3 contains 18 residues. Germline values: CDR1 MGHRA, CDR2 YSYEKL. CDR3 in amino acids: CASSQAALRGTGNEKLFF. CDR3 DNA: TGCGCCAGCAGCCAAGCAGCTCTCCGGGGCACGGGGAATGAAAAACTGTTTTTT.